The present entry profiles one T cell receptor beta chain with its context. This specimen belongs to a study of blood T cell repertoires in COVID-19. Study-level information: Samples representing acute and convalescent COVID-19 were sourced from the United States, Italy and Spain. PBMCs, B-cell-depleted T cells, or T cells were the source of the cDNA or gDNA that made up the material.

Produced via immunoSEQ multiplex PCR; TCRdb's table is partial and in-frame only. The sample records about 14,000 clones, 90% being singletons. Losses at the gene ends were 3 bases for V and 2 bases for J; bases not matched to a gene: 7. There are 16 residues in the CDR3. The rearrangement uses TRBV23-1 and TRBJ2-5; 9 nucleotides line up with TRBD1. TRBV23-1 carries the ORF label, with uncertain function. Source material: peripheral blood. This TCR derives from a human donor in a cohort sampled during active COVID-19. In DNA form, the CDR3 reads TGCGCCAGCAGTCACTCAAAGGACAGGGGTCAAGAGACCCAGTACTTC. This translates into CASSHSKDRGQETQYF.